The present entry profiles one TCR beta chain with its context. Its antigen is as yet unknown. The data are from a study of cytomegalovirus exposure and HLA in healthy donors. Per the germline V gene, CDR1 is MGHDK and CDR2 is SYGVNS. Trimming stripped 0 bases from V and 0 bases from J, with 9 bases between. This CDR3 is 16 amino acids long. Sequencing was performed with immunoSEQ multiplex PCR; in TCRdb, only in-frame clones are kept and a portion is missing. Here the sample spans 80,000 to 100,000 clones, approximately 90% being singletons. The study, taken as a whole, reports: The study listed about 150 cytomegalovirus-associated TCR beta chains. Many donors carried some public TCRs, although rarity characterized most TCR sequences.

V gene TRBV25-1 combines with J gene TRBJ1-3; D remains ambiguous. Input material: PBMCs. The clonotype comes from a man under 40 in good health and CMV-seronegative. DNA for the CDR3: TGTGCCAGCAGTGAATATCTGTCGGTCTCTGGAAACACCATATATTTT. Its protein product is CASSEYLSVSGNTIYF.